This T cell receptor (beta chain) was captured in a study of low-dose radiotherapy and immunotherapy resistance in tumors (dated by TCRdb to between 2022 and 2023). As for the study more broadly: Patients in Cohort 1 were given 0.5 Gy per fraction every 2 weeks, and the prescribed total PTV dose was 6.5 Gy. Cohort 2 received 1 Gy per fraction every two weeks, with a total of 13 Gy over 26 weeks. Eight patients were included in the translational analysis, namely three from the first dose cohort plus the first five from the second dose cohort. No randomization into treatment groups was done for the people taking part in the trial. Intravenous cyclophosphamide at 200 mg/m2 was administered every two weeks, one day ahead of each radiation and immunotherapy administration. Nivolumab was administered intravenously as a 240 mg flat dose every two weeks, and ipilimumab was administered intravenously at 1 mg/kg every six weeks. Aspirin 300 mg was taken orally once daily by patients for four cycles, starting on cycle 1 day 1.

This sample's time point label indicates: after trial treatment. Read against the paper, the sample's treatment or condition label means: LDRT plus nivolumab, ipilimumab, low-dose cyclophosphamide and aspirin (RACIN trial). Donors were enrolled in RACIN, a single-arm phase I dose-escalation trial in which nivolumab, ipilimumab, aspirin, low-dose cyclophosphamide and low-dose radiotherapy were combined. Patients were eligible if they had advanced solid tumors that were TIL-negative. The CDR3 runs 15 amino acids, cysteine and phenylalanine included. Only the CDR3 part of the read is kept: 45 bases, read in frame from the first base. The germline V gene (reference sequence) supplies CDR1 LNHDA and CDR2 SQIVND. Trimming takes 6 bases from V and 3 bases from J, and the germline ends sit 18 bases apart. Reads for this sample came from an Illumina HiSeq 2500. First-strand cDNA was synthesized using Superscript III and a set of TRAV- and TRBV-specific primers, so that both TCRalpha and TCRbeta chains were covered. An approximately 19-cycle PCR with Phusion amplified the TCRs, pairing a constant-region primer with the adapter that was attached to the V primers. Amplification of the isolated mRNA was done with the MessageAmp II aRNA Amplification Kit, which involved a roughly 16-hour in vitro transcription at 37 degrees C. mRNA for TCR sequencing was isolated with the Dynabeads mRNA DIRECT Purification Kit. Indexed Illumina adapters were added in a second Phusion PCR of 20 to 30 cycles, after which AMPure XP beads were used to purify the products. In the paper's pipeline: Custom Perl scripts were used to pool TCR sequences that encoded the same protein, to remove out-of-frame sequences, and to calculate the abundance of each clonotype. TCR sequences supported by only a single read were excluded from analysis. Among the metrics used to describe the repertoires were Shannon entropy, Gini index, clonality, richness, and the frequency of TCRs shared between repertoires. TCRdb redid the processing of the public reads, applying fastp at Q25 and MiXCR, and retained in-frame beta chains. Every entry covers one CDR3 protein and lists the most common genes and DNA from its rows. TCRdb, not the original authors, processed these V and J calls. The sample table shows about 100,000 distinct CDR3 sequences, and less than 25% are seen once. The ten largest clones take up approximately 4% of the sample.

In this sample, this clonotype turned up many times. Its antigen is unknown. There are no base qualities to consult, and no much larger clone falls within one base. Sequencing was performed on PBMCs, taken after low-dose radiotherapy plus immunotherapy. This receptor was identified in a male donor with prostate cancer. The rearranged segments are TRBV19 and TRBJ2-7; the D gene is possibly TRBD1 or TRBD2, with 7 bases matching each. The nucleotide sequence is TGTGCCAGTAGCCCCGGGGGAGGGGGCCACTACGAGCAGTACTTC. Its protein product is CASSPGGGGHYEQYF. The entire variable domain, with the stretches around the CDR3 drawn from the reference TRBV19 and TRBJ2-7 proteins, is DGGITQSPKYLFRKEGQNVTLSCEQNLNHDAMYWYRQDPGQGLRLIYYSQIVNDFQKGDIAEGYSVSREKKESFPLTVTSAQKNPTAFYLCASSPGGGGHYEQYFGPGTRLTVT.